This T cell receptor (beta chain) was obtained from a study of T cells after posttransplantation cyclophosphamide. Whole-study findings and limits: Recipient CMV seropositivity and CMV reactivation strongly tracked TRB clonality. Skin or GI-infiltrating T cells shared few TRB sequences with blood.

The CDR3 spans 14 residues. CDR1 SGHKS and CDR2 YYEKEE come from the germline V gene (reference sequence). V shed 4 bases, J shed 4 bases, and the junction held 8 bases outside the gene matches. This clone was seen at least ten times. Its specificity is unknown. On the day of bone marrow donation, the related graft donor provided peripheral blood. Sequencing used immunoSEQ multiplex PCR; TCRdb keeps in-frame clones, though not all of them. The sample yields over 30,000 clones, without any singletons. Sequencing input: PBMCs. This rearrangement joins TRBV5-5 to TRBJ2-7; 7 positions agree with TRBD1. This receptor was taken from a woman aged 50 to 60 in good health and a related stem cell transplant donor. The CDR3 bases are TGTGCCAGCAGCGTACAGGGGCCTCTGTACGAGCAGTACTTC. Translated, it gives CASSVQGPLYEQYF.